This TCR beta chain was sequenced during a study of blood T cell repertoires in COVID-19. V shed 4 bases, J shed 0 bases, and the junction held 3 bases outside the gene matches. Looked up from germline, CDR1 is MNHEY and CDR2 is SMNVEV (reference sequence). This CDR3 has 15 amino acids. Data came from immunoSEQ multiplex PCR; TCRdb stores just in-frame clones and leaves some out. Counted here are 200,000 to 250,000 clones, 88% occurring once; the ten biggest clones make up 1.5%. The receptor comes from a man aged 18 to 29 with active or convalescent COVID-19. What was sequenced was peripheral blood. The J gene is TRBJ1-3, the V gene TRBV27; 7 bases fit TRBD1. In DNA form, the CDR3 reads TGTGCCAGCAGTTCCTACAGGGGCTCTGGAAACACCATATATTTT. It encodes CASSSYRGSGNTIYF.